This is a list of T cell receptor beta chains from one sample in a study of blood T cell repertoires in COVID-19. Assay used: immunoSEQ multiplex PCR; TCRdb lists only in-frame clones, some missing. Here the sample spans 70,000 to 90,000 clones, about 79% being singletons. The sequenced sample consisted of peripheral blood. The receptors derive from a human donor in a cohort sampled during active COVID-19. Each CDR3 is given without its conserved first and last residue. Fields, in order: D gene, V gene, J gene, CDR3 protein. A D gene is named only where the DNA matches it firmly.

>-|TRBV7-2|TRBJ2-3
ASSLRVKTDTQY
>TRBD1|TRBV29-1|TRBJ2-7
SVSPLGTGIPYEQY
>TRBD1|TRBV4-2|TRBJ1-2
ASSQGPDRGLDGYT
>-|TRBV24-1|TRBJ2-3
ATSDLVAGEDTQY
>-|TRBV19|TRBJ1-5
ASSISGSSSNQPQH
>-|TRBV24-1|TRBJ2-2
ATSDLEAATNTGELF
>TRBD2|TRBV9|TRBJ2-5
ASSVLAGAQETQY
>-|TRBV6-2/TRBV6-3|TRBJ1-1
ASSSLLGGNTEAF
>-|TRBV5-8|TRBJ2-7
ASSLWQEQY
>-|TRBV7-3|TRBJ2-1
ASSLTSGDNEQF
>-|TRBV29-1|TRBJ2-1
SVTPTGHEQF
>TRBD1|TRBV2|TRBJ1-4
ASSDIQGSEKLF
>-|TRBV7-9|TRBJ2-1
ASSSLAVSSYNEQF
>TRBD2|TRBV24-1|TRBJ2-2
ATSALPGSGILNTGELF
>-|TRBV7-8|TRBJ2-1
ASSLTGTSYNEQF
>TRBD1|TRBV19|TRBJ1-1
ASSIEQGSQNTEAF
>-|TRBV10-3|TRBJ1-2
AIRYGQTGLYT
>-|TRBV18|TRBJ1-1
ASLRQLNTEAF
>TRBD1|TRBV9|TRBJ2-7
ASSVVGDRENEQY
>TRBD2|TRBV5-4|TRBJ2-3
ASSSRVGTSGTDTQY
>-|TRBV6-1|TRBJ2-3
ASSEIYGTDTQY
>TRBD1|TRBV10-2|TRBJ1-1
ASTDRSNTEAF
>-|TRBV13|TRBJ1-1
ASSKDPRRMNTEAF
>-|TRBV6-5|TRBJ2-2
ASSYSPGMNTGELF
>TRBD1|TRBV30|TRBJ1-2
AWSVDRGILYGYT
>-|TRBV2|TRBJ2-1
ASNSGGSPIGEQF
>-|TRBV27|TRBJ1-6
ASSPDPGDRHNSPLH
>-|TRBV5-1|TRBJ2-6
ASRGGSGANVLT
>TRBD1|TRBV10-3|TRBJ1-4
AIRSGTENEKLF
>-|TRBV28|TRBJ2-7
ASSLGFTGEDEQY
>-|TRBV5-4|TRBJ1-1
ASSPAQGWDTEAF
>TRBD1|TRBV15|TRBJ1-5
ATSRDFFTGVKGNQPQH
>-|TRBV5-6|TRBJ2-1
ASSWASSNEQF